The present T cell receptor (beta chain) was sequenced within a study of early T cells in non-severe SARS-CoV-2 infection. Study in general: From unsorted whole blood, bulk RNA was sequenced, and the chains remained unpaired. Study results and limitations: Matching with VDJdb favored anti-spike CD8 responses (missing private and CD4 specificities).

CDR3 length: 15 amino acids. V lost 2 bases and J lost 4; bases outside the gene matches: 5. From germline, CDR1 is DFQATT and CDR2 SNEGSKA (reference sequence). Attachment of unique molecular identifiers was made to individual cDNA molecules. TCRdb analysed the 5' RACE reads with MiXCR anew, one entry per CDR3 protein. The top ten clones hold approximately 3% of a sample with some 70,000 distinct CDR3 sequences, roughly 10% of them seen once. The sample holds many counts of this clonotype. Its matching antigen is unknown. The sequence was collected from an adult who was a healthcare worker with PCR-confirmed SARS-CoV-2 infection or an uninfected control (not recorded which). Sequencing was carried out using whole blood. The chain has TRBV20-1 and TRBJ2-2; 9 bases map to TRBD2. The CDR3 sequence is CSARSPSGTTGELFF. In nucleotides, the CDR3 is TGCAGTGCTAGATCCCCTAGCGGGACCACCGGGGAGCTGTTTTTT.